This entry concerns a single TCR beta chain. The same CDR3 arises from other DNA sequences in this sample as well. This CDR3 spans 14 amino acids. The ends were cut back, 2 bases at V and 4 bases at J, with 12 bases in the middle. From germline, CDR1 is SGDLS and CDR2 YYNGEE. TCRdb keeps only in-frame clones here, not all; method: immunoSEQ multiplex PCR. The sample lists around 500,000 clones; 76% were seen once. The sample belongs to a study of shared clonotypes between healthy human individuals. There were only Caucasian adults among the donors, and all lived in Nashville, Tennessee. The sample consisted of PBMCs. The chain couples TRBV9 to TRBJ2-5, with D perhaps TRBD1 or TRBD2 (6 bases each). The TCR sequence derives from a woman between 35 and 50 years old in good health. Some clones in this sample may be carry-over from other donors' samples. The CDR3 loop reads CASSVGGGRETQYF. The CDR3 bases are TGTGCCAGCAGCGTGGGTGGGGGGCGAGAGACCCAGTACTTC.